This TCR beta chain emerged from a study of T cell responses to AZD1222 COVID-19 vaccine. Study background: Second doses were pooled across both intervals (about 4 or about 12 weeks).

TCRdb's copy holds only in-frame clones and misses some; the assay was immunoSEQ multiplex PCR. The sample lists tens of thousands of clones; 70% to 90% were seen once. Notes on the study in general: At baseline, seropositivity was found in only 6 or 7 AZD1222 recipients. Clonal diversity was possibly underestimated, and white British individuals and females predominated among donors.

The germline V gene encodes CDR1 SGHNT and CDR2 YYREEE (reference sequence). CDR3 length equals 14 residues. V lost 1 base and J lost 0, with 7 bases in between. To note about this clone: Its antigen remains unidentified.

This chain joins TRBV5-4 and TRBJ1-1; D not resolved. Specimen: peripheral blood, collected on day 0 of AZD1222 vaccination. This TCR came from an adult in good health. The CDR3 spells CASSLRRVNTEAFF. In nucleotides, the CDR3 is TGTGCCAGCAGCTTGCGACGTGTGAACACTGAAGCTTTCTTT.